This record covers a single TCR beta chain. Trimming removed 1 base from V and 5 bases from J, with 8 bases in between. Germline V CDR1 and CDR2: PRHDT, FYEKMQ (reference sequence). The CDR3 is 14 amino acids. Original handling: Using reference gene primer amplification, nucleated cell counts were estimated. Produced via immunoSEQ multiplex PCR; TCRdb's table is partial and in-frame only. That table gives V, J and clone size, and the DNA gave D and trimming. Of roughly 200,000 clones in the sample, over 80% were seen once. The data stem from a study of blood T cell repertoires in COVID-19. Study background: Acute and convalescent COVID-19 samples came from the United States, Italy and Spain. PBMCs, B-cell-depleted T cells, or T cells were the source of the cDNA or gDNA that made up the material.

Seattle-derived patients entered the study during active infection and were followed longitudinally. Source material: peripheral blood. The source is a woman between 40 and 50 years old with COVID-19, enrolled during active disease. This chain joins TRBV13 and TRBJ2-2; D is perhaps TRBD2 (5 bases). The CDR3: CASSLDGRTGELFF. CDR3 DNA sequence: TGTGCCAGCAGCTTAGATGGGAGAACCGGGGAGCTGTTTTTT.